The T cell receptor (beta chain) under discussion was sequenced for a study of cytomegalovirus exposure and HLA in healthy donors. V lost 4 bases and J 6 bases, leaving 11 bases between the germline ends. CDR3 length: 13 residues. Germline CDR1 SGHRS, CDR2 YFSETQ. The PCR was carried out with 60 Vbeta primers and 13 Jbeta primers. Assay used: immunoSEQ multiplex PCR; TCRdb lists only in-frame clones, some missing. Among nearly 200,000 clones listed, 75% to 85% were seen once. The rearrangement joins TRBV5-1 to TRBJ1-5; no reliable D call. This clonotype was sampled from a woman aged 45-65 years in good health and CMV-seropositive. The specimen was PBMCs. The CDR3 sequence: CASSPTVGQPQHF. The CDR3 DNA sequence: TGCGCCAGCAGCCCCACAGTGGGTCAGCCCCAGCATTTT. Supplemented by reference TRBV5-1 and TRBJ1-5, the full variable domain reads KAGVTQTPRYLIKTRGQQVTLSCSPISGHRSVSWYQQTPGQGLQFLFEYFSETQRNKGNFPGRFSGRQFSNSRSEMNVSTLELGDSALYLCASSPTVGQPQHFGDGTRLSIL.